This TCR beta chain was obtained from a study of shared clonotypes between healthy human individuals. Data came from immunoSEQ multiplex PCR; TCRdb stores just in-frame clones and leaves some out. The sample includes roughly 640,000 clones, 74% of them seen just once. V lost 3 bases and J 0 bases, leaving 7 bases between the germline ends. CDR3 length: 14 amino acids. CDR1 and CDR2 (germline): SGHNT, YENEEA. Material for sequencing was memory CD4+ T cells sorted from blood. Subset reported: CD45RA-negative fraction. The rearrangement joins TRBV11-3 to TRBJ2-3, with D uncertain. This receptor was obtained from a woman in her 30s in good health. The CDR3 protein is CASSFSLSTDTQYF. As DNA, the CDR3 is TGTGCCAGCAGCTTTTCACTAAGCACAGATACGCAGTATTTT. Full variable domain (rest looked up from reference TRBV11-3 and TRBJ2-3): EAGVVQSPRYKIIEKKQPVAFWCNPISGHNTLYWYLQNLGQGPELLIRYENEEAVDDSQLPKDRFSAERLKGVDSTLKIQPAELGDSAVYLCASSFSLSTDTQYFGPGTRLTVL.